The 16 T cell receptor beta chains reported below all come from one sample, sequenced in a study of control samples from healthy donors and cancer patients. Assay: immunoSEQ multiplex PCR; the TCRdb copy retains only in-frame clones and omits some. The data contain 120,000 or so clones, around 93% of them seen just once; the ten biggest clones take up roughly 8.7%. Input material: blood. All receptors come from a man aged 18 to 29 in good health.

V gene TRBV14 combines with J gene TRBJ1-2, with D unresolved. CDR3 size: 14 residues. V gave up 4 bases and J gave up 6 bases, with 15 bases separating them. Germline-derived CDR1 and CDR2 are SGHDN and FVKESK. CDR3 loop: CASSPSTSGHGYTF. CDR3 sequence (DNA): TGTGCCAGCAGCCCGTCCACGTCGGGTCATGGCTACACCTTC.

This chain joins TRBV19 and TRBJ2-5; D gene uncertain. Trimming pared 4 bases from V and 3 bases from J, leaving 9 bases between. CDR3 length equals 13 residues. Germline values: CDR1 LNHDA, CDR2 SQIVND (reference sequence). The CDR3 reads CASSKDVEETQYF. For the CDR3, the DNA is TGTGCCAGTAGTAAGGACGTGGAAGAGACCCAGTACTTC.

The chain links TRBV11-2 to TRBJ2-7; 7 positions agree with TRBD1. The CDR3 has 14 amino acids. From germline, CDR1 is SGHAT and CDR2 FQNNGV. V gave up 5 bases and J gave up 2 bases; unmatched junction bases: 6. Here the CDR3 DNA reads TGTGCCAGCAGCCTCGGGACAGCTGCCTACGAGCAGTACTTC. It specifies CASSLGTAAYEQYF.

The chain combines TRBV3-1 (or the pseudogene TRBV3-2) with TRBJ2-7; D may be TRBD1 (6 bases). Germline V lookup: CDR1 LGHDT, CDR2 YNNKEL (reference sequence). The V and J ends lost 1 base and 3 bases respectively, with 10 bases between them. There are 14 residues in the CDR3. The CDR3 bases are TGTGCCAGCAGCCAAGGAGGGGGTCTCTACGAGCAGTACTTC. Amino acids: CASSQGGGLYEQYF.

V is TRBV19 and J is TRBJ1-5; 10 bases fit TRBD1. The CDR3 consists of 15 residues. The V segment lost 7 bases and the J segment 7 bases; nucleotides outside the gene matches: 10. Germline CDR1 is LNHDA and CDR2 is SQIVND (reference sequence). CDR3 protein: CASTTPGQGNQPQHF. The CDR3 DNA follows: TGTGCCAGTACTACCCCGGGACAGGGGAACCAGCCCCAGCATTTT.

The CDR3 sequence: CASSLEASGGSYNEQFF. DNA of the CDR3: TGTGCCAGCAGCTTAGAAGCTAGCGGGGGTTCCTACAATGAGCAGTTCTTC. This rearrangement joins TRBV7-2 to TRBJ2-1; 10 bases match TRBD2. V dropped 1 base and J dropped 1; count of bases not matched to a gene: 4. The CDR3 is 17 amino acids. Germline CDR1 reads SGHTA; CDR2 reads FQGNSA.

This chain links TRBV2 with TRBJ2-7; D unclear. CDR1 is SNHLY, CDR2 FYNNEI, per germline. The CDR3 is 10 amino acids. V gave up 4 bases and J gave up 12 bases, with 10 bases separating them. The CDR3 loop is CASSGPSGYF. In nucleotides, the CDR3 is TGTGCCAGCAGTGGACCCTCGGGGTACTTC.

The CDR3 protein is CASSYSPGGQGYTF. The CDR3 region has the DNA TGTGCCAGCAGTTACTCCCCCGGGGGTCAAGGCTACACCTTC. This rearrangement joins TRBV6-2 or TRBV6-3 to TRBJ1-2; a possible D gene is TRBD1 (5 bases). Germline V CDR1 and CDR2: MNHEY, SVGEGT. The CDR3 is 14 residues long. Trimming took off 0 bases at V and 8 bases at J, with 13 bases between the two ends.

This chain joins TRBV5-1 and TRBJ1-2, with a weak D call TRBD1 (5 bases). V lost 0 bases to trimming and J lost 1 base, with 10 bases between them. The CDR3 covers 15 residues. In germline, CDR1 is SGHRS, CDR2 YFSETQ. CDR3 protein: CASSLARDGNYGYTF. In nucleotides, the CDR3 is TGCGCCAGCAGCTTGGCCCGGGACGGTAACTATGGCTACACCTTC. Full variable domain (outside the CDR3, taken from reference TRBV5-1 and TRBJ1-2): KAGVTQTPRYLIKTRGQQVTLSCSPISGHRSVSWYQQTPGQGLQFLFEYFSETQRNKGNFPGRFSGRQFSNSRSEMNVSTLELGDSALYLCASSLARDGNYGYTFGSGTRLTVV.

The genes are TRBV6-5 and TRBJ1-2, with TRBD1 as a possible D gene (6 bases). The ends were cut back, 6 bases at V and 2 bases at J, with 16 bases in the middle. The CDR3 runs to 15 residues. The germline V gene has CDR1 MNHEY and CDR2 SVGAGI. CDR3 residues: CASSPRRTVNYGYTF. The DNA for the CDR3 is TGTGCCAGCAGCCCCCGCCGGACAGTAAACTATGGCTACACCTTC.

This clone appeared a few times. The chain employs TRBV6-4 and TRBJ2-3, with D possibly TRBD1 on 6 matching bases. In germline, CDR1 is MRHNA, CDR2 SNTAGT. The CDR3 runs 16 residues. Trimming stripped 2 bases from V and 1 base from J, with 13 bases between. The CDR3 DNA reads TGTGCCAGCAGTGACGAGAGGGGGACGGGCACAGATACGCAGTATTTT. Translating gives CASSDERGTGTDTQYF.

J is TRBJ2-2 and V is TRBV5-8; D is uncertain. Germline V gene lookup returns CDR1 SGHTS and CDR2 YDEGEE. CDR3 size: 16 residues. V was pared by 0 bases and J by 1 base, with 10 bases between. CDR3 bases: TGTGCCAGCAGCTTGGAGGTCAACCTGAACACCGGGGAGCTGTTTTTT. Protein product: CASSLEVNLNTGELFF.

This clone was seen just once. The genes are TRBV21-1 and TRBJ1-1; no check of the table's D call, TRBD1, against the DNA was made. TRBV21-1 is reported as a pseudogene. The CDR3 totals 19 residues. In nucleotides, the CDR3 is TGTGCCAGCAGCAAACCACCAAGGGACAGCAGCAAAGGTAGTACTGAAGCTTTCTTT. Encoded protein: CASSKPPRDSSKGSTEAFF.

This rearrangement joins TRBV2 to TRBJ1-2; TRBD1 matches at 7 bases. Trimming took 2 bases from V and 2 from J; bases not matched to a gene: 5. The CDR3 is 15 amino acids. The germline CDR1 and CDR2 sequences are SNHLY and FYNNEI. In DNA, the CDR3 is TGTGCCAGCAGTGAAACAGGGGCCCTAAACTATGGCTACACCTTC. Translating gives CASSETGALNYGYTF.

The chain carries TRBV5-5 and TRBJ2-6; D perhaps matches TRBD1 (6 bases). Germline CDR1 and CDR2: SGHKS and YYEKEE (reference sequence). This CDR3 is 15 amino acids long. Trimming stripped 2 bases from V and 3 bases from J, with 9 bases between. CDR3 sequence: CASSLWGHGANVLTF. The CDR3 nucleotides are TGTGCCAGCAGCTTATGGGGGCATGGGGCCAACGTCCTGACTTTC.

In DNA, the CDR3 is TGCGCCAGCAGCGGCGGACTCTTATCCACAGATACGCAGTATTTT. It specifies CASSGGLLSTDTQYF. The chain employs TRBV5-1 and TRBJ2-3; tentative D call: TRBD2 (5 bases). Germline V CDR1 and CDR2: SGHRS, YFSETQ. This CDR3 has 15 amino acids. V was shortened by 4 bases and J by 2 bases, with 14 bases between the two germline ends.